The 25 T cell receptor beta chains below come from one sample, sequenced in a study of blood T cell repertoires in COVID-19. Profiled with immunoSEQ multiplex PCR; TCRdb holds only in-frame clones, not every one. Of some 200,000 clones listed, about 89% are singletons. Sample: peripheral blood. The receptors here all came from a man between 65 and 80 years old with acute or convalescent COVID-19.

V and J are TRBV2 and TRBJ1-2, with 7 bases aligning to TRBD1. The CDR3 sequence is 16 residues long. Germline loops: CDR1 SNHLY, CDR2 FYNNEI. The V segment lost 6 bases and the J segment 0 bases; nucleotides outside the gene matches: 10. The CDR3 loop is CASSPDRFGTNYGYTF. CDR3 DNA sequence: TGTGCCAGCAGCCCGGACAGGTTTGGAACTAACTATGGCTACACCTTC.

The V gene is TRBV24-1, the J gene TRBJ2-1, with 9 nucleotides matching TRBD1. The CDR3 consists of 15 residues. The V segment lost 7 bases and the J segment 4 bases; nucleotides outside the gene matches: 7. Germline V gene lookup returns CDR1 KGHDR and CDR2 SFDVKD. CDR3 nucleotides: TGTGCCACCAGCGGGGGACAGGGAACTTACAATGAGCAGTTCTTC. Amino acids: CATSGGQGTYNEQFF.

The CDR3 DNA is TGCAGCGTTGAAGATCTCAGGGGGCAGGGGGAGACCCAGTACTTC. Its protein is CSVEDLRGQGETQYF. The chain couples TRBV29-1 to TRBJ2-5; 8 nucleotides align to TRBD1. V shed 0 bases, J shed 5 bases, and the junction held 8 bases outside the gene matches. Looked up from germline, CDR1 is SQVTM and CDR2 is ANQGSEA. The CDR3 is 15 amino acids.

The chain joins TRBV7-2 to TRBJ1-5; D is undetermined. The germline CDR1 and CDR2 sequences are SGHTA and FQGNSA. The V and J ends lost 6 bases and 5 bases respectively, with 20 bases between them. This CDR3 contains 16 residues. The CDR3 is CASSFPGSAPDQPQHF. The CDR3, as DNA: TGTGCCAGCAGTTTTCCCGGCAGCGCACCCGATCAGCCCCAGCATTTT. The full variable domain, its missing parts supplied by reference TRBV7-2 and TRBJ1-5, is GAGVSQSPSNKVTEKGKDVELRCDPISGHTALYWYRQSLGQGLEFLIYFQGNSAPDKSGLPSDRFSAERTGGSVSTLTIQRTQQEDSAVYLCASSFPGSAPDQPQHFGDGTRLSIL.

The V and J genes are TRBV7-8 and TRBJ1-3; D gene unclear. This CDR3 is built from 14 residues. Germline loops: CDR1 SGHVS, CDR2 FQNEAQ. Trimming shortened V by 6 bases and J by 2 bases, and 11 bases separated the two germline ends. The DNA of the CDR3 is TGTGCCAGCAGACCAAATCCGGCTGGAAACACCATATATTTT. Translation gives CASRPNPAGNTIYF.

The CDR3 sequence is CAISPGQTTYGYTF. DNA of the CDR3: TGTGCCATCAGTCCGGGACAGACGACCTATGGCTACACCTTC. The chain couples TRBV10-3 to TRBJ1-2; 7 positions agree with TRBD1. Germline lookup yields CDR1 ENHRY and CDR2 SYGVKD. V trimming: 5 bases; J trimming: 4 bases; junction bases outside the gene matches: 7. The length of the CDR3 is 14 residues.

The gene calls are TRBV5-8 and TRBJ1-5, with D tentatively TRBD1 (6 bases). The germline V and J ends were trimmed by 0 bases and 6 bases, with 13 bases remaining between them. The CDR3 consists of 15 residues. Germline V CDR1 and CDR2: SGHTS, YDEGEE. CDR3 sequence reads: CASSLGVGGLQPQHF. The DNA of the CDR3 is TGTGCCAGCAGCTTGGGAGTGGGGGGGCTTCAGCCCCAGCATTTT.

The rearrangement uses TRBV9 and TRBJ1-4, with D possibly TRBD1 on 5 matching bases. V dropped 3 bases and J dropped 0 bases, with 12 bases sitting between them. Germline V gene sequence: CDR1 SGDLS, CDR2 YYNGEE. CDR3 length equals 16 residues. The CDR3 DNA follows: TGTGCCAGCAGCGCTGGGACTCTTGCAACTAATGAAAAACTGTTTTTT. Translated: CASSAGTLATNEKLFF.

In this sample, this clone turned up a few times. The sample carries other DNA sequences with the same CDR3. The V and J genes are TRBV7-3 and TRBJ2-3; 7 bases fit TRBD2. J was trimmed by 1 base and V by 5 bases; bases with no gene match: 9. Germline CDR1 SGHTA, CDR2 FQGTGA. The CDR3 totals 16 residues. The CDR3 DNA is TGTGCCAGCAGCCTTTCGGCTAGCGGACGCACAGATACGCAGTATTTT. This translates into CASSLSASGRTDTQYF.

The chain links TRBV7-9 to TRBJ2-4, with 8 positions matching TRBD2. The CDR3 totals 15 residues. The germline V gene encodes CDR1 SEHNR and CDR2 FQNEAQ (reference sequence). V lost 5 bases to trimming and J lost 0 bases; unmatched junction nucleotides: 3. CDR3 residues: CASSRSGEAKNIQYF. The CDR3 DNA is TGTGCCAGCAGCCGTAGCGGGGAAGCCAAAAACATTCAGTACTTC.

The rearrangement uses TRBV6-7 and TRBJ1-6, with 8 bases lining up with TRBD1. TRBV6-7 is an open reading frame, and its role is uncertain. This CDR3 has 19 amino acids. V was pared by 3 bases and J by 6 bases, with 16 bases of the junction left unmatched. The CDR3 region is CASSYIRGRHTISNSPLHF. CDR3 sequence (DNA): TGTGCCAGCAGTTATATCAGGGGGCGACACACGATTTCTAATTCACCCCTCCACTTT.

The chain couples TRBV6-5 to TRBJ2-7; possible D gene TRBD1, 6 bases. Germline V gene data show CDR1 as MNHEY and CDR2 as SVGAGI. Deletions cut 3 bases from V and 2 bases from J, with 11 bases between. This CDR3 contains 14 residues. The chain's CDR3 is CASSYHTGTYEQYF. For the CDR3, the DNA is TGTGCCAGCAGTTATCATACAGGGACCTACGAGCAGTACTTC.

The chain has TRBV6-5 and TRBJ1-1; 8 bases fit TRBD1. V lost 4 bases to trimming and J lost 5 bases; unmatched junction nucleotides: 6. Germline lookup yields CDR1 MNHEY and CDR2 SVGAGI. The CDR3 length is 14 residues. The CDR3, as DNA: TGTGCCAGCAGTTTCAGGGGGCGTGAGACTGAAGCTTTCTTT. Its translation is CASSFRGRETEAFF.

J is TRBJ1-2 and V is TRBV9; TRBD1 might be the D (6 bases). This CDR3 comprises 12 residues. Germline lookup yields CDR1 SGDLS and CDR2 YYNGEE. V dropped 3 bases and J dropped 4 bases, with 7 bases sitting between them. CDR3 DNA sequence: TGTGCCAGCAGCGCCAGGGGCTATGGCTACACCTTC. Its protein is CASSARGYGYTF. The whole variable domain, remainder taken from reference TRBV9 and TRBJ1-2, is DSGVTQTPKHLITATGQRVTLRCSPRSGDLSVYWYQQSLDQGLQFLIQYYNGEERAKGNILERFSAQQFPDLHSELNLSSLELGDSALYFCASSARGYGYTFGSGTRLTVV.

The chain links TRBV4-3 to TRBJ1-6; TRBD1 aligns across 8 bases. The junction had 4 bases not matched to a gene; V was cut back by 5 bases and J by 7 bases. The CDR3 is 14 amino acids. From germline, CDR1 is LGHNA and CDR2 YSLEER. The CDR3: CASSETGVNSPLHF. In nucleotides, the CDR3 is TGCGCCAGCAGCGAGACAGGGGTGAATTCACCCCTCCACTTT.

The V and J genes are TRBV4-2 and TRBJ2-4, with D possibly TRBD2 on 6 matching bases. This CDR3 is 17 amino acids long. In germline, CDR1 is LGHNA, CDR2 YNFKEQ. The V and J ends lost 1 base and 4 bases respectively, with 17 bases between them. The CDR3 nucleotides read TGTGCCAGCAGCCAAGGCTCCTGGGGGGTTGGGAAAAACATTCAGTACTTC. This translates into CASSQGSWGVGKNIQYF.

This clone was picked up a small number of times. J is TRBJ2-5 and V is TRBV3-1 (or the pseudogene TRBV3-2), with D maybe TRBD2 (6 bases). The CDR3 is made up of 16 amino acids. Per germline, CDR1 LGHDT and CDR2 YNNKEL (reference sequence). Trimming took 1 base from V and 4 from J, leaving 16 bases between them. The CDR3 region has the DNA TGTGCCAGCAGCCAAGTCGGTACGGGAGATCGAGAGACCCAGTACTTC. This sequence encodes CASSQVGTGDRETQYF.

The chain employs TRBV7-8 and TRBJ2-1; TRBD2 aligns across 7 bases. Germline CDR1 is SGHVS and CDR2 is FQNEAQ. V shed 5 bases, J shed 5 bases, and the junction held 9 bases outside the gene matches. The length of the CDR3 is 15 residues. Written as DNA, the CDR3 is TGTGCCAGCAGCCGTAGCGGGCTGGGGGACAATGAGCAGTTCTTC. Residues: CASSRSGLGDNEQFF.

The rearrangement links TRBV19 to TRBJ1-2; D unclear. Trimming stripped 5 bases from V and 3 bases from J, with 7 bases between. In germline, CDR1 is LNHDA, CDR2 SQIVND (reference sequence). The CDR3 is 12 amino acids. The CDR3: CASSLGDYGYTF. The CDR3 bases are TGTGCCAGTAGTCTCGGAGACTATGGCTACACCTTC.

The chain has TRBV5-6 and TRBJ2-5; 8 bases map to TRBD1. The length of the CDR3 is 13 residues. CDR1 and CDR2 from the germline V gene are SGHDT and YYEEEE. J gave up 4 bases and V 3 bases, and 2 bases lay outside the gene matches. CDR3 in amino acids: CASSSGQGETQYF. The CDR3 DNA follows: TGTGCCAGCAGCTCCGGACAGGGAGAGACCCAGTACTTC.

This clone was recorded a few times. This chain links TRBV5-1 with TRBJ2-7; possibly TRBD1 for D (6 bases). Looked up from germline, CDR1 is SGHRS and CDR2 is YFSETQ. V gave up 1 base and J gave up 1 base, with 15 bases separating them. The CDR3 covers 16 residues. The CDR3 DNA is TGCGCCAGCAGCTTGAGTTCGGGAACAGGGTCCTACGAGCAGTACTTC. Protein sequence: CASSLSSGTGSYEQYF.

V is TRBV2 and J is TRBJ2-3; 13 bases are shared with TRBD2. V lost 3 bases and J lost 5; bases outside the gene matches: 5. The germline CDR1 and CDR2 sequences are SNHLY and FYNNEI. This CDR3 has 16 amino acids. As DNA, the CDR3 is TGTGCCAGCAGTGAGGGACTAGCGGGATTGGTAGATACGCAGTATTTT. It encodes CASSEGLAGLVDTQYF.

This sequence joins TRBV12-3 or TRBV12-4 and TRBJ2-3; D not certain. There are 12 residues in the CDR3. V lost 6 bases and J 2 bases, leaving 6 bases between the germline ends. CDR3 in amino acids: CASRYNTDTQYF. In nucleotides, the CDR3 is TGTGCCAGCAGATATAACACAGATACGCAGTATTTT.

This clone showed up just a few times. V and J are TRBV7-8 and TRBJ1-1; the match to TRBD1 covers 9 bases. After removal of 7 bases from V and 2 bases from J, the junction contained 8 bases not matched to a gene. Germline lookup yields CDR1 SGHVS and CDR2 FQNEAQ. The CDR3 spans 15 residues. The CDR3 nucleotides are TGTGCCAGCAACAAGGACAGGGGTAAAAACACTGAAGCTTTCTTT. This encodes CASNKDRGKNTEAFF.

This chain joins TRBV2 and TRBJ1-3, with 8 bases that match TRBD1. V dropped 2 bases and J dropped 3; count of bases not matched to a gene: 3. Germline CDR1 reads SNHLY; CDR2 reads FYNNEI. This CDR3 region has 15 residues. The CDR3 DNA reads TGTGCCAGCAGTGAACAGGGGGCCGGTGGAAACACCATATATTTT. Translation gives CASSEQGAGGNTIYF.